The 15 T cell receptor beta chains given below trace back to one sample, sequenced in a study of cytotoxic CD8 clonotypes in ibrutinib-treated CLL. The assay was immunoSEQ multiplex PCR, and TCRdb's table has in-frame clones only and misses some. This repertoire shows approximately 97,000 clones, roughly four fifths found once; its top ten account for approximately 23%. The sequencing here drew on PBMCs, taken after 24 months of ibrutinib treatment. These receptors all come from a human donor with chronic lymphocytic leukemia.

The CDR3 loop reads CAWTVGTGLHTEAFF. The CDR3 DNA reads as TGTGCCTGGACCGTCGGGACAGGACTTCACACTGAAGCTTTCTTT. This chain links TRBV30 with TRBJ1-1; 8 positions agree with TRBD1. The CDR3 is 15 amino acids. Trimming removed 4 bases from V and 3 bases from J; junction bases left unmatched: 10. Per germline, CDR1 GTSNPN and CDR2 SVGIG (reference sequence).

The CDR3 nucleotides are TGTGCCAGCAGCTTAGGTAGTATCGGAGATACGCAGTATTTT. Its protein is CASSLGSIGDTQYF. This chain uses TRBV7-3 with TRBJ2-3; no reliable D call. The CDR3 consists of 14 residues. Germline V gene lookup returns CDR1 SGHTA and CDR2 FQGTGA. With 2 bases removed from V and 5 bases from J, the gap between germline ends came to 11 bases.

The rearrangement joins TRBV5-1 to TRBJ1-2, with TRBD1 identical over 7 bases. This CDR3 spans 16 amino acids. Germline CDR1 reads SGHRS; CDR2 reads YFSETQ. With 3 bases clipped from V and 4 bases from J, the junction kept 12 bases outside the gene matches. The CDR3, as DNA: TGCGCCAGCAGCTCGGCATGGACAGGTGCAGTCTATGGCTACACCTTC. Amino acids: CASSSAWTGAVYGYTF.

The gene calls are TRBV5-1 and TRBJ2-3; D is ambiguous. CDR1 is SGHRS and CDR2 is YFSETQ in the germline V gene. Trimming took off 0 bases at V and 0 bases at J, with 11 bases between the two ends. The CDR3 is made up of 16 amino acids. The CDR3 sequence is CASSLGPLVSTDTQYF. CDR3 nucleotide sequence: TGCGCCAGCAGCTTGGGACCATTAGTCAGCACAGATACGCAGTATTTT.

Concerning this clone: This sample includes further DNA sequences coding for the same CDR3. The V call is TRBV9, the J call TRBJ2-7; 13 bases match TRBD2. Germline trimming cut 2 bases from V and 4 bases from J; bases unmatched to any gene: 3. The CDR3 is made up of 15 amino acids. CDR1 SGDLS and CDR2 YYNGEE come from the germline V gene. As DNA, the CDR3 is TGTGCCAGCAGCGTCGGACTAGCGGGAGCTTACGAGCAGTACTTC. Translated, it gives CASSVGLAGAYEQYF.

This sequence joins TRBV7-2 and TRBJ2-7; 13 bases are a match to TRBD2. Germline-derived CDR1 and CDR2 are SGHTA and FQGNSA. V lost 6 bases, J lost 0 bases, and 2 bases stayed unmatched. The CDR3 is 15 residues long. The CDR3 loop reads CASRTSGRSSYEQYF. CDR3 coding DNA: TGTGCCAGCAGGACTAGCGGGAGGAGCTCCTACGAGCAGTACTTC.

The rearrangement uses TRBV28 and TRBJ1-4; TRBD1 is a possible D gene (5 bases). Germline CDR1 reads MDHEN; CDR2 reads SYDVKM. The CDR3 spans 13 residues. V dropped 3 bases and J dropped 6 bases, with 8 bases sitting between them. The CDR3 reads CASSFRGDEKLFF. DNA of the CDR3: TGTGCCAGCAGTTTCAGAGGGGATGAAAAACTGTTTTTT. Filled out from reference TRBV28 and TRBJ1-4, the complete variable domain reads DVKVTQSSRYLVKRTGEKVFLECVQDMDHENMFWYRQDPGLGLRLIYFSYDVKMKEKGDIPEGYSVSREKKERFSLILESASTNQTSMYLCASSFRGDEKLFFGSGTQLSVL.

The V call is TRBV5-4, the J call TRBJ2-7; tentative D call: TRBD2 (7 bases). V was shortened by 1 base and J by 4 bases, with 12 bases between the two germline ends. This CDR3 is 14 amino acids long. The germline gives CDR1 SGHNT, CDR2 YYREEE (reference sequence). The CDR3 here is CASSLRGATYEQYF. In nucleotides, the CDR3 is TGTGCCAGCAGCTTGCGGGGGGCAACGTACGAGCAGTACTTC.

This clone was seen a handful of times. The V gene is TRBV2, the J gene TRBJ2-5; 9 positions agree with TRBD2. With V trimmed by 7 bases and J by 7 bases, 10 bases remained unmatched. Germline CDR1 and CDR2: SNHLY and FYNNEI. The length of the CDR3 is 14 residues. Here the CDR3 reads CASTPASGKGTQYF. CDR3 DNA: TGTGCCAGCACCCCCGCTAGCGGGAAGGGGACCCAGTACTTC. The variable domain in full, with the rest retrieved from reference TRBV2 and TRBJ2-5, is EPEVTQTPSHQVTQMGQEVILRCVPISNHLYFYWYRQILGQKVEFLVSFYNNEISEKSEIFDDQFSVERPDGSNFTLKIRSTKLEDSAMYFCASTPASGKGTQYFGPGTRLLVL.

This rearrangement joins TRBV6-5 to TRBJ2-1, with D tentatively TRBD1 (6 bases). V dropped 2 bases and J dropped 5 bases, with 10 bases sitting between them. In germline, CDR1 is MNHEY, CDR2 SVGAGI. The length of the CDR3 is 14 residues. CDR3 in amino acids: CASSYARDNNEQFF. CDR3 bases: TGTGCCAGCAGTTACGCCCGGGACAACAATGAGCAGTTCTTC.

CDR3 amino acids: CASGGQGRGETQYF. The CDR3 DNA reads TGTGCCAGCGGGGGACAGGGCCGAGGTGAGACCCAGTACTTC. The chain is built from TRBV27 and TRBJ2-5, with TRBD1 matching over 9 bases. V was clipped by 8 bases and J by 5 bases; unmatched bases: 9. Per germline, CDR1 MNHEY and CDR2 SMNVEV (reference sequence). There are 14 residues in the CDR3.

The gene calls are TRBV2 and TRBJ1-4; D possibly corresponds to TRBD1 (5 bases). CDR1 is SNHLY and CDR2 is FYNNEI in the germline V gene. This CDR3 has 14 residues. Trimming took 5 bases from V and 1 from J, leaving 8 bases between them. CDR3 region: CASSPGITNEKLFF. DNA of the CDR3: TGTGCCAGCAGTCCAGGGATAACTAATGAAAAACTGTTTTTT.

The chain uses TRBV10-2 and TRBJ1-1, with D uncertain. CDR3 length equals 13 residues. Germline assignment: CDR1 WSHSY and CDR2 SAAADI. Deletions cut 6 bases from V and 0 bases from J, with 8 bases between. DNA for the CDR3: TGCGCCAGCAGAGCCACAGTGAACACTGAAGCTTTCTTT. It is translated as CASRATVNTEAFF.

In its sample, this clone was seen once. This sequence joins TRBV2 and TRBJ1-2; D may be TRBD1 (6 bases). The germline V gene has CDR1 SNHLY and CDR2 FYNNEI. The CDR3 loop spans 13 amino acids. Trimming pared 3 bases from V and 3 bases from J, leaving 8 bases between. The CDR3 DNA reads TGTGCCAGCAGTGACAGGGGTTACTATGGCTACACCTTC. Translation gives CASSDRGYYGYTF.

V is TRBV7-9 and J is TRBJ2-1, with D perhaps assigned TRBD1 or TRBD2 (5 bases each). Between the trimmed V and J ends, which lost 4 bases and 9 bases, there was a span of 10 bases. Germline V CDR1 and CDR2: SEHNR, FQNEAQ (reference sequence). This CDR3 is 12 amino acids long. The CDR3 nucleotides read TGTGCCAGCAGCTCCGGGGCACCTGAGCAGTTCTTC. The encoded protein is CASSSGAPEQFF. Variable domain in full (rest from reference TRBV7-9 and TRBJ2-1): DTGVSQNPRHKITKRGQNVTFRCDPISEHNRLYWYRQTLGQGPEFLTYFQNEAQLEKSRLLSDRFSAERPKGSFSTLEIQRTEQGDSAMYLCASSSGAPEQFFGPGTRLTVL.